This TCR beta chain was obtained from a study of PD-L1 blockade in urothelial cancer. Overall study context: Bladder-origin urothelial cancer in males covered about 90% of the 29 patients. Researchers looked at the blood 3 weeks (second dose) and 6 weeks after treatment began.

This CDR3 has 14 residues. The V end lost 2 bases, the J end lost 5 bases, and 13 bases lay between the germline ends. Germline V gene sequence: CDR1 SGHVS, CDR2 FQNEAQ. Time point indicated: peripheral blood 6 weeks after treatment start. Patients had urothelial carcinoma that was locally advanced or metastatic. Peripheral blood mononuclear cells were collected from every patient before and during treatment, yielding between 1 and 8 samples per patient. Some clones are missing from TCRdb's copy, which holds only in-frame ones; the method was immunoSEQ multiplex PCR. The top ten clones hold roughly 2.3% of a sample with about 130,000 clones, roughly 83% of them seen once.

This clonotype was sampled from a man aged 50 to 59 with urothelial cancer. V and J are TRBV7-8 and TRBJ2-7; D might be TRBD1 (5 bases). The sequences come from PBMCs, collected around atezolizumab (anti-PD-L1) treatment. This CDR3 is CASSLLDTIHEQYF. The CDR3 nucleotides read TGTGCCAGCAGCTTACTGGACACCATCCACGAGCAGTACTTC.